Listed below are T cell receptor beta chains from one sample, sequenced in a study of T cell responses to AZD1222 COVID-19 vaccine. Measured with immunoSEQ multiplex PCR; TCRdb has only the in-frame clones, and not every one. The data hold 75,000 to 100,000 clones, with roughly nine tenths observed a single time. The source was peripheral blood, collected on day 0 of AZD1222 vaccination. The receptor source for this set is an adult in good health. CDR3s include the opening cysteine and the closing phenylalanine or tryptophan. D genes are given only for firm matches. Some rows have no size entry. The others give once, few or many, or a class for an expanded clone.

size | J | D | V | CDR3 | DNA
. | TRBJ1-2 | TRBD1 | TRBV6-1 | CASSENRGRSLYLGYTF | TGTGCCAGCAGTGAGAACAGGGGGCGCAGTTTGTATCTAGGCTACACCTTC
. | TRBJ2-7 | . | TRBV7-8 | CASSLRTGSSSYEQYF | TGTGCCAGCAGTCTAAGAACAGGGTCGAGCTCCTACGAGCAGTACTTC
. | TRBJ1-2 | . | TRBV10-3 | CAISEYRDGYTF | TGTGCCATCAGTGAGTACCGGGATGGCTACACCTTC
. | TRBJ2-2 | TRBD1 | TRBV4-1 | CASSQPTGRNTGELFF | TGCGCCAGCAGCCAACCGACAGGGAGAAATACCGGGGAGCTGTTTTTT
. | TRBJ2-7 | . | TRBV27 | CASSHLAPLQEIAYEQYF | TGTGCCAGCAGTCATCTCGCCCCCCTACAGGAGATTGCCTACGAGCAGTACTTC
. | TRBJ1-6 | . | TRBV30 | CAWNAGHNSPLHF | TGTGCCTGGAACGCGGGGCATAATTCACCCCTCCACTTT
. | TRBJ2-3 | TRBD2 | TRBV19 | CASRSGGSADTQYF | TGTGCCAGTAGGAGCGGGGGGAGCGCAGATACGCAGTATTTT
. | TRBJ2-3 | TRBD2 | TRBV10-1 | CASSEGAGGNTDTQYF | TGCGCCAGCAGTGAAGGAGCGGGGGGCAACACAGATACGCAGTATTTT
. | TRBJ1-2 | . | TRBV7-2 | CASSAGVGYGYTF | TGTGCCAGCAGCGCAGGGGTTGGGTATGGCTACACCTTC
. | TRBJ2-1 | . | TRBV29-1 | CSVERPLVGIVYNEQFF | TGCAGCGTTGAGAGACCCCTTGTGGGGATCGTCTACAATGAGCAGTTCTTC
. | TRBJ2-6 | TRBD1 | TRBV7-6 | CASSLGTGRGRSGANVLTF | TGTGCCAGCAGCTTGGGGACAGGGCGAGGACGCTCTGGGGCCAACGTCCTGACTTTC
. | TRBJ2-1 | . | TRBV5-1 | CASSLGGHPNINEQFF | TGCGCCAGCAGCTTGGGTGGACATCCCAATATCAATGAGCAGTTCTTC
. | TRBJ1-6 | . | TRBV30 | CAWSVRAADSYNSPLHF | TGTGCCTGGAGTGTACGGGCCGCCGACTCCTATAATTCACCCCTCCACTTT
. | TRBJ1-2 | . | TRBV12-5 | CASGLVIGGSYGYTF | TGTGCTAGTGGTTTGGTAATAGGGGGAAGCTATGGCTACACCTTC
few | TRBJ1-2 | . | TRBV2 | CASSPGGLNYGYTF | TGTGCCAGCTCTCCTGGGGGTTTAAACTATGGCTACACCTTC
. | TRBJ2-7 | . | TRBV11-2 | CASSFGRGYEQYF | TGTGCCAGCAGCTTCGGCAGGGGCTACGAGCAGTACTTC
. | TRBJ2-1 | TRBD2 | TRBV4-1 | CASSQAKVAGGSYNEQFF | TGCGCCAGCAGCCAAGCGAAGGTAGCGGGGGGTTCCTACAATGAGCAGTTCTTC
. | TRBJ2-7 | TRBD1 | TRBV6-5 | CASSRLDRGSEQYF | TGTGCCAGCAGCAGATTGGACAGGGGCTCGGAGCAGTACTTC
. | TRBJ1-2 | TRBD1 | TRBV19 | CASTTGGTTNYGYTF | TGTGCCAGCACGACAGGGGGGACCACTAACTATGGCTACACCTTC
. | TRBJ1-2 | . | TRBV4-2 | CASSQQRQAPAGGYTF | TGTGCCAGCAGCCAGCAAAGACAGGCCCCCGCTGGAGGCTACACCTTC
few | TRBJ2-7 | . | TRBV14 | CASSQDRVTAYEQYF | TGTGCCAGCAGCCAAGATCGAGTGACAGCCTACGAGCAGTACTTC
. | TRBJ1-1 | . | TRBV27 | CASSLSWDLNTEAFF | TGTGCCAGCAGTTTAAGCTGGGACCTGAACACTGAAGCTTTCTTT
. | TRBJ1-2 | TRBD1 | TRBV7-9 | CASSLFDREDGYTF | TGTGCCAGCAGCTTATTCGACAGGGAGGACGGCTACACCTTC
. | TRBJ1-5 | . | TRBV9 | CASSRTVFNQPQHF | TGTGCCAGCAGCAGAACAGTGTTCAATCAGCCCCAGCATTTT
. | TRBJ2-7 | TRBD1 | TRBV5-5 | CASSSDGTGIYEQYF | TGTGCCAGCAGCTCTGACGGGACAGGGATATACGAGCAGTACTTC
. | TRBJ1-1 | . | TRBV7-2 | CASSFSTNTEAFF | TGTGCCAGCAGCTTCTCGACGAACACTGAAGCTTTCTTT
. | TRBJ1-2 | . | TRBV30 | CAWSVLPFTGNGYTF | TGTGCCTGGAGTGTACTCCCCTTCACAGGGAATGGCTACACCTTC
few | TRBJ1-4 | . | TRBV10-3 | CATMTTGDKDHEKLFF | TGTGCCACCATGACGACGGGGGACAAAGATCATGAAAAACTGTTTTTT
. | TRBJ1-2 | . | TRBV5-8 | CASSHSWGPGGYTF | TGTGCCAGCAGCCACTCCTGGGGTCCCGGCGGCTACACCTTC
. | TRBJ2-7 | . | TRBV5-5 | CASSSAGTVVGYEQYF | TGTGCCAGCAGCTCGGCCGGGACGGTGGTTGGATACGAGCAGTACTTC
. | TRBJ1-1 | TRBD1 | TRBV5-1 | CASSLTGGYDDTEAFF | TGCGCCAGCAGCTTGACAGGGGGCTACGATGACACTGAAGCTTTCTTT
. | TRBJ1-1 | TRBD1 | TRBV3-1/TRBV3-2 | CASSPEIGDRGLAFF | TGTGCCAGCAGCCCAGAGATAGGGGACAGGGGGCTGGCTTTCTTT
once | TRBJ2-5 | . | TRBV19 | CASSASGLPRTQYF | TGTGCCAGTAGCGCCTCGGGACTCCCGAGGACCCAGTACTTC
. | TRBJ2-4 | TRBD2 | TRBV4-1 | CASSDSGGAKNIQYF | TGCGCCAGCAGCGATAGCGGGGGGGCCAAAAACATTCAGTACTTC
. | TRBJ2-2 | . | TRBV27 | CASSLRAGLVTGELFF | TGTGCCAGCAGTTTAAGGGCAGGGTTGGTCACCGGGGAGCTGTTTTTT
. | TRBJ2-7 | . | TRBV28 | CASTGGSSYEQYF | TGTGCCAGCACAGGGGGGTCTTCCTACGAGCAGTACTTC
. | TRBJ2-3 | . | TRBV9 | CASSVARLTRITDTQYF | TGTGCCAGCAGCGTCGCCCGACTGACTAGAATCACAGATACGCAGTATTTT
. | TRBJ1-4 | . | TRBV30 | CAWRSLSGFGEKLFF | TGTGCCTGGAGATCCTTATCAGGGTTTGGCGAAAAACTGTTTTTT
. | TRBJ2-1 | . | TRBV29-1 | CSVVVTYNEQFF | TGCAGCGTTGTAGTAACTTACAATGAGCAGTTCTTC
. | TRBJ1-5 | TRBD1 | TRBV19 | CASRVQGARRNQPQHF | TGTGCCAGTAGGGTACAGGGGGCTCGTCGCAATCAGCCCCAGCATTTT
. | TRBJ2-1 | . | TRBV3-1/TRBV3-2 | CASSLPLSFFNEQFF | TGTGCCAGCAGCCTCCCCCTGAGCTTTTTCAATGAGCAGTTCTTC
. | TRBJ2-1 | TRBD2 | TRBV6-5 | CASRLAGGSNEQFF | TGTGCCAGCCGATTAGCGGGGGGTAGCAATGAGCAGTTCTTC
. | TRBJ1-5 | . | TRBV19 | CASRSRRGNQPQHF | TGTGCCAGTAGATCGCGACGGGGCAATCAGCCCCAGCATTTT
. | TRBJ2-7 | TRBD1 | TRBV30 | CAWRVGQGSTLEQYF | TGTGCCTGGAGGGTGGGACAGGGAAGCACCCTCGAGCAGTACTTC
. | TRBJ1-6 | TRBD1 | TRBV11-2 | CASSLTLGRGQNGNSPLHF | TGTGCCAGCAGCTTAACTCTGGGCAGGGGGCAAAATGGTAATTCACCCCTCCACTTT
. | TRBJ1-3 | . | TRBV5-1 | CASSLGRSSGNTIYF | TGCGCCAGCAGCCTGGGACGGAGCTCTGGAAACACCATATATTTT
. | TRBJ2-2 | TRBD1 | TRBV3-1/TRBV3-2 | CASRKSSGTGDFTGELFF | TGTGCCAGCAGAAAGTCGTCCGGGACAGGGGATTTCACCGGGGAGCTGTTTTTT
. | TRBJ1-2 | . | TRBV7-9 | CASSEGTLRGYTF | TGTGCCAGCAGCGAAGGGACATTGAGGGGCTACACCTTC
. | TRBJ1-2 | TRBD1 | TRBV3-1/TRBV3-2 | CATSTGQNYGYTF | TGTGCCACCTCGACAGGGCAAAACTATGGCTACACCTTC
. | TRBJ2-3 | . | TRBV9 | CASSVYPHPDTQYF | TGTGCCAGCAGCGTATACCCCCATCCAGATACGCAGTATTTT
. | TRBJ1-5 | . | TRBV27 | CASSWAVNQPQHF | TGTGCCAGCAGTTGGGCAGTCAATCAGCCCCAGCATTTT
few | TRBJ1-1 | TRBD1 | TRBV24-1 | CATSETPHKTGKDTEAFF | TGTGCCACCAGTGAAACCCCCCACAAGACAGGGAAGGATACTGAAGCTTTCTTT